The present entry profiles one T cell receptor beta chain with its context. This entry is derived from a study of blood T cell repertoires in COVID-19. Study-level background: The origin of the acute and convalescent COVID-19 samples was the United States, Italy and Spain. Sources were T cells, B-cell-depleted T cells, or PBMCs; the material itself was cDNA or gDNA.

V lost 5 bases to trimming and J lost 5 bases; unmatched junction nucleotides: 7. The CDR3 consists of 14 residues. Per germline, CDR1 PRHDT and CDR2 FYEKMQ (reference sequence). Methods used by the authors: By means of reference gene primer amplification, nucleated cell counts were estimated. The method was immunoSEQ multiplex PCR; TCRdb's version includes in-frame clones alone and lacks a portion of them. V, J and clone size reflect that table, while D and trimming were determined from the DNA. The sample records around 29,000 clones, roughly 91% being singletons. Sequencing used peripheral blood. This clonotype originated in a man aged 65-85 years with active COVID-19. This chain links TRBV13 with TRBJ2-5; 8 bases are shared with TRBD1. The CDR3 DNA follows: TGTGCCAGCAGCCTTACAGGGGGTTCGGAGACCCAGTACTTC. Amino acid sequence: CASSLTGGSETQYF.